The subject of this entry is one T cell receptor (beta chain). There is no known antigen for this receptor. No base-level quality is on record; no much larger clone is a single base apart. One collaborating source in Seattle enrolled patients during active infection and followed them longitudinally through the course of disease. Whole blood was collected in K2EDTA tubes by collaborating institutions according to the institutions' own protocols. For TCRbeta analysis, collaborators shipped samples as frozen whole blood, isolated PBMCs, or DNA extracted from either of those sample types. The sample comes from a study of blood T cell repertoires in COVID-19 (dated by TCRdb to 2019 to 2021). Background on the whole study: Samples covering the acute and convalescent phases of COVID-19 were provided by collaborators in the United States, Italy and Spain. The prospective study material was composed of cDNA or gDNA derived from T cells, B-cell-depleted T cells, or PBMCs. The repertoires were made available in a free public database intended to serve as a resource for research on the immune response to SARS-CoV-2. Deeply sampled blood TCRbeta repertoires from subjects exposed to, actively infected with, or recovered from COVID-19 were included in the dataset. A de-identified subject ID, COVID-19 status, age in years and sex were almost always included in the sample metadata. The samples were drawn from the first 160 participants of the ongoing ImmuneRACE study and from 1,254 subjects provided by 6 global collaborators. Where available, HLA class I and class II types were taken from metadata supplied by the sample provider and were not determined by assay-based typing.

The immunoSEQ Assay, a bias-controlled multiplex PCR, was used to amplify TCRbeta CDR3 regions from genomic DNA. The authors processed their data as follows. Nucleated cell counts per sample were estimated from amplification of reference gene primers within the assay. To quantify the absolute abundance of each unique TCRbeta CDR3 rearrangement, sequence reads were collapsed and filtered. For each sample, productive Simpson clonality was calculated by taking the square root of Simpson's diversity index across productive rearrangements. The table comes from immuneACCESS by way of TCRdb, which keeps in-frame sequences with V and J called. Part of the clones is missing from these tables; in studies checked, under half for an unresolved V gene and the rest for unknown reasons. D and trimming were read from the DNA, whereas the V and J calls and clone size are those reported in that table. This sample holds 200,000 to 250,000 clones; approximately 85% were observed only once. The ten top clones hold under 8.5% of the sample.

What the study reported, not specific to this receptor: How much clinical and demographic metadata was included differed by source and by participant, and the metadata was provided uncurated.

CDR1 SGHRS and CDR2 YFSETQ are derived from the germline V gene. Trimming costs V 1 base and J 2 bases, and their ends lie 15 bases apart. Its CDR3 holds 16 amino acids, cysteine through phenylalanine. Only the CDR3 DNA is retained, 48 bases long and in frame from the first base. The clonotype comes from a woman of 80 years or more with COVID-19, enrolled during active disease. The chain couples TRBV5-1 to TRBJ2-5, and possibly TRBD1, on 6 matching bases. The sequenced sample was peripheral blood. The DNA is TGCGCCAGCAGCTTGTTCGGCAGAGGGGGACAAGAGACCCAGTACTTC. Translated, it reads CASSLFGRGGQETQYF.